The entry below gives a single T cell receptor (beta chain) sequence along with its context. TCRdb ran MiXCR on the 5' RACE reads and lists one entry per CDR3 protein. The sample shows some 87,000 distinct CDR3 sequences, 13% of them seen only once. This record comes from a study of neurological immune-mediated disorders. Indicated time point: longitudinal time-point 2. The unsorted libraries originated from 2 million PBMCs that had been stored at -80 C. Germline V CDR1 and CDR2: MDHEN, SYDVKM. The CDR3 runs 13 residues. V gave up 3 bases and J gave up 6 bases, with 10 bases separating them. Specimen: PBMCs. V gene TRBV28 combines with J gene TRBJ2-3; D not resolved. The source of this sequence is a female donor with HTLV-1-associated myelopathy (HAM/TSP). The CDR3 coding sequence is TGTGCCAGCAGTTTGACGGAAAAGGATACGCAGTATTTT. Its translation is CASSLTEKDTQYF.